Listed below are T cell receptor beta chains from one sample, sequenced in a study of cytomegalovirus exposure and HLA in healthy donors. Only in-frame clones appear in the TCRdb table, and some are missing; sequencing was by immunoSEQ multiplex PCR. The sample yields around 120,000 clones, 75% to 85% seen once. Material for sequencing was PBMCs. Source of these receptors: a man aged 18 to 35 in good health and CMV-seronegative. Each CDR3 is given with its conserved first and last residue. The D gene is left open where the match is weak. For some rows the clone size is stated as once, few or many, or as a class when expanded; others skip it.

v_call	j_call	d_call	clone_size	cdr3_aa	cdr3_nt
TRBV7-6	TRBJ1-5	.	.	CASSSSSNNQPQHF	TGTGCCAGCAGCTCCTCCTCTAACAATCAGCCCCAGCATTTT
TRBV2	TRBJ2-7	TRBD2	medium-sized	CASSDLSGSYEQYF	TGTGCCAGCAGTGATCTTAGCGGGAGCTACGAGCAGTACTTC
TRBV12-5	TRBJ2-3	TRBD2	few	CASGLAGGRSTQYF	TGTGCTAGTGGTTTAGCGGGAGGGCGGTCTACGCAGTATTTT
TRBV1	TRBJ2-1	.	once	CTSSQGRGFRRLAGAENEQFF	TGCACCAGCAGCCAAGGGAGGGGATTTCGGCGACTAGCGGGAGCAGAGAATGAGCAGTTCTTC
TRBV19	TRBJ1-6	TRBD1	.	CASSKGTVASSYNSPLHF	TGTGCCAGTAGTAAAGGGACAGTGGCGAGCTCCTATAATTCACCCCTCCACTTT
TRBV5-1	TRBJ2-5	.	.	CASSPRARQETQYF	TGCGCCAGCAGCCCGAGGGCTAGACAAGAGACCCAGTACTTC
TRBV27	TRBJ1-4	TRBD1	.	CASGPQGATNEKLFF	TGTGCCAGCGGTCCCCAGGGGGCAACTAATGAAAAACTGTTTTTT
TRBV18	TRBJ1-2	.	.	CASSPNREPSNYGYTF	TGTGCCAGCTCACCGAACAGGGAACCGAGTAACTATGGCTACACCTTC
TRBV27	TRBJ2-7	.	.	CASSFFGAYEQYF	TGTGCCAGCAGTTTCTTCGGAGCCTACGAGCAGTACTTC
TRBV30	TRBJ2-7	TRBD1	.	CAWSIGTGTGF	TGTGCCTGGAGTATAGGGACAGGAACGGGCTTC
TRBV15	TRBJ2-1	TRBD2	.	CATKFGTSIYNEQFF	TGTGCCACTAAGTTCGGGACTAGCATCTACAATGAGCAGTTCTTC
TRBV9	TRBJ1-2	.	.	CASSAVGSLVDFVTF	TGTGCCAGCAGCGCCGTGGGGTCTCTGGTGGACTTCGTCACCTTC
TRBV18	TRBJ1-2	TRBD1	.	CASSEGQGAVGYTF	TGTGCCAGCTCAGAGGGGCAGGGGGCAGTCGGCTACACCTTC
TRBV5-8	TRBJ2-2	TRBD1	.	CASSLRGQNTGELFF	TGTGCCAGCAGCTTGAGGGGGCAGAACACCGGGGAGCTGTTTTTT
TRBV4-2	TRBJ2-3	TRBD2	.	CASSQEEGAGVSDTQYF	TGTGCCAGCAGCCAAGAGGAGGGCGCGGGAGTGTCAGATACGCAGTATTTT
TRBV5-1	TRBJ1-2	.	.	CASNPQGGAYGYTF	TGCGCCAGCAATCCCCAAGGAGGGGCTTATGGCTACACCTTC
TRBV5-1	TRBJ2-3	TRBD2	.	CASSLVAGVDTDTQYF	TGCGCCAGCAGCTTAGTAGCGGGAGTCGATACAGATACGCAGTATTTT
TRBV7-6	TRBJ2-1	.	.	CASSLALGLEQFF	TGTGCCAGCAGCTTAGCGTTGGGGCTTGAGCAGTTCTTC
TRBV7-9	TRBJ1-3	TRBD1	.	CASSLPRGPGNTIYF	TGTGCCAGCAGCTTACCCAGGGGGCCTGGAAACACCATATATTTT
TRBV18	TRBJ2-5	.	.	CASSPERTQYF	TGTGCCAGCTCACCGGAGAGGACCCAGTACTTC
TRBV11-2	TRBJ2-1	TRBD2	.	CASASGYSFNEQFF	TGTGCCAGCGCTAGCGGGTATAGTTTCAATGAGCAGTTCTTC
TRBV7-9	TRBJ1-4	.	.	CASSLPGHRQRTNEKLFF	TGTGCCAGCAGCCTCCCGGGACACCGCCAGAGAACTAATGAAAAACTGTTTTTT
TRBV19	TRBJ2-3	TRBD1	once	CASRDRVISDTQYF	TGTGCCAGTAGGGACAGGGTAATTTCAGATACGCAGTATTTT
TRBV19	TRBJ2-7	TRBD2	once	CASSISGNSYEQYF	TGTGCCAGTAGTATTAGCGGGAACTCCTACGAGCAGTACTTC
TRBV27	TRBJ1-1	.	few	CASSTGNTEAFF	TGTGCCAGCTCGACAGGGAACACTGAAGCTTTCTTT
TRBV12-5	TRBJ2-1	.	.	CASGLGQGYNEQFF	TGTGCTAGTGGGCTTGGACAAGGATACAATGAGCAGTTCTTC
TRBV5-4	TRBJ1-1	.	.	CASSLGAGRMNTEAFF	TGTGCCAGCAGCCTTGGCGCGGGACGGATGAACACTGAAGCTTTCTTT
TRBV7-3	TRBJ1-5	.	once	CASSLTYRQRDQPQHF	TGTGCCAGCAGCTTAACGTATCGACAGAGAGATCAGCCCCAGCATTTT
TRBV11-2	TRBJ2-1	.	.	CASTPDGARGNEQFF	TGTGCCAGCACCCCCGACGGGGCCAGGGGTAATGAGCAGTTCTTC
TRBV12-5	TRBJ2-5	.	few	CASGLDAGTQYF	TGTGCTAGTGGTTTGGATGCGGGGACCCAGTACTTC
TRBV18	TRBJ2-7	.	.	CASSDNSGNYEQYF	TGTGCCAGCTCTGATAATTCGGGGAACTACGAGCAGTACTTC
TRBV28	TRBJ1-1	TRBD1	once	CASPGQGAEDTEAFF	TGTGCCAGCCCCGGGCAGGGGGCGGAAGACACTGAAGCTTTCTTT
TRBV28	TRBJ2-7	.	.	CASRSGRGFYEQYF	TGTGCCAGCCGTAGCGGAAGGGGTTTCTACGAGCAGTACTTC
TRBV18	TRBJ1-5	TRBD1	.	CASSPIRTGGPNSPSSNQPQHF	TGTGCCAGCTCACCTATCCGGACAGGGGGCCCAAACTCCCCGAGCAGCAATCAGCCCCAGCATTTT
TRBV6-6	TRBJ2-1	TRBD2	few	CATNSGFNEQFF	TGTGCCACCAATAGCGGGTTCAATGAGCAGTTCTTC
TRBV7-2	TRBJ2-3	.	.	CASSPAAGHTDTQYF	TGTGCCAGCAGCCCCGCGGCGGGGCACACAGATACGCAGTATTTT
TRBV9	TRBJ2-7	TRBD1	.	CASSPTGRSYEQYF	TGTGCCAGCAGCCCGACAGGGCGCTCCTACGAGCAGTACTTC
TRBV5-1	TRBJ2-3	TRBD2	.	CASSLGLAGKLDTQYF	TGCGCCAGCAGCTTGGGACTAGCGGGGAAATTGGATACGCAGTATTTT
TRBV18	TRBJ1-5	.	.	CASSPRDNQPQHF	TGTGCCAGCTCACCGAGGGACAATCAGCCCCAGCATTTT
TRBV7-2	TRBJ2-7	.	.	CASSLGSSDPYEQYF	TGTGCCAGCAGCTTAGGCTCTAGCGACCCCTACGAGCAGTACTTC
TRBV5-1	TRBJ2-2	.	.	CASNTGLNTGELFF	TGCGCCAGCAATACAGGGCTAAACACCGGGGAGCTGTTTTTT
TRBV6-4	TRBJ1-1	.	few	CASSWDTTEAFF	TGTGCCAGCAGTTGGGACACCACTGAAGCTTTCTTT
TRBV7-8	TRBJ1-1	TRBD1	.	CASSLARLRRQGANTEAFF	TGTGCCAGCAGCTTAGCTCGGCTCCGGAGACAGGGGGCCAACACTGAAGCTTTCTTT
TRBV7-2	TRBJ1-2	TRBD1	.	CASSYGQGQGYTF	TGTGCCAGCAGCTACGGACAGGGTCAAGGCTACACCTTC
TRBV20-1	TRBJ2-1	TRBD1	.	CSAPQGCEQFF	TGCAGTGCTCCACAGGGGTGTGAGCAGTTCTTC
TRBV9	TRBJ2-1	TRBD2	.	CASSPRRPLAGDRNEQFF	TGTGCCAGCAGCCCCCGACGCCCCCTAGCGGGAGATCGCAATGAGCAGTTCTTC
TRBV5-1	TRBJ1-4	TRBD1	.	CASSLKGQAEPGWEKLFF	TGCGCCAGCAGCTTGAAGGGACAGGCCGAGCCTGGGTGGGAAAAACTGTTTTTT
TRBV7-9	TRBJ2-7	.	.	CASSLPGGASYEQYF	TGTGCCAGCAGCTTACCCGGAGGAGCCTCCTACGAGCAGTACTTC
TRBV5-1	TRBJ2-3	TRBD2	.	CASSLAGPTDTQYF	TGCGCCAGCAGTTTAGCGGGGCCCACAGATACGCAGTATTTT
TRBV6-5	TRBJ1-1	TRBD1	few	CASSYLGTEVTEAFF	TGTGCCAGCAGTTACTTGGGGACAGAAGTCACTGAAGCTTTCTTT
TRBV19	TRBJ2-1	TRBD2	.	CASSTGDYGGAGNEQFF	TGTGCCAGTAGTACTGGGGACTATGGCGGGGCGGGCAATGAGCAGTTCTTC
TRBV7-9	TRBJ2-3	TRBD2	.	CASSSGLAGFTDTQYF	TGTGCCAGCAGCTCGGGACTAGCGGGTTTCACAGATACGCAGTATTTT
TRBV11-2	TRBJ2-5	TRBD2	once	CASSALAPFQETQYF	TGTGCCAGCAGCGCACTAGCGCCTTTTCAAGAGACCCAGTACTTC
TRBV30	TRBJ2-1	.	few	CAWDSSSNEQFF	TGTGCCTGGGACTCAAGCTCCAATGAGCAGTTCTTC
TRBV27	TRBJ1-5	.	.	CASSLQGFGQPQHF	TGTGCCAGCAGTTTACAGGGGTTTGGTCAGCCCCAGCATTTT
TRBV14	TRBJ2-7	.	.	CASSPLTKQYF	TGTGCCAGCAGCCCCCTTACAAAGCAGTACTTC
TRBV7-9	TRBJ1-5	.	.	CASSSLGSNQPQHF	TGTGCCAGCAGCTCCCTGGGCAGCAATCAGCCCCAGCATTTT
TRBV30	TRBJ1-2	.	few	CAWSVLDTGGYTF	TGTGCCTGGAGTGTACTTGATACAGGGGGCTACACCTTC
TRBV19	TRBJ2-1	TRBD2	.	CASSTSRGAYNEQFF	TGTGCCAGTAGTACCTCGCGGGGGGCCTACAATGAGCAGTTCTTC